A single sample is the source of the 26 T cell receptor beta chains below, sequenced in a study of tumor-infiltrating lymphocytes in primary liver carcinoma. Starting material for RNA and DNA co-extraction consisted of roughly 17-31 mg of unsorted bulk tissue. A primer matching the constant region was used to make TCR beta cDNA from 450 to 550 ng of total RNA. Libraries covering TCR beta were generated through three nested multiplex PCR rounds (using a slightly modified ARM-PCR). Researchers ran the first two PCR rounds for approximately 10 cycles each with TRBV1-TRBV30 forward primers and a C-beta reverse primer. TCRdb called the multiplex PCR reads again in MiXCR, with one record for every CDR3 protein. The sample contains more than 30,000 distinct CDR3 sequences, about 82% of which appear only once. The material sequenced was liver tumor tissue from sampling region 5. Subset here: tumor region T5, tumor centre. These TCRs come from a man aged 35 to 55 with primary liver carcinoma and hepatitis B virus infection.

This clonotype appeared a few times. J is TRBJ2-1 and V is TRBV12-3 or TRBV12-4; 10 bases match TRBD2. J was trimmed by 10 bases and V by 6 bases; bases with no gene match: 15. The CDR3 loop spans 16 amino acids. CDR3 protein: CASSPAGTSEIEEQFF. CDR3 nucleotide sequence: TGTGCCAGCAGCCCAGCCGGGACTAGCGAGATCGAGGAGCAGTTCTTC.

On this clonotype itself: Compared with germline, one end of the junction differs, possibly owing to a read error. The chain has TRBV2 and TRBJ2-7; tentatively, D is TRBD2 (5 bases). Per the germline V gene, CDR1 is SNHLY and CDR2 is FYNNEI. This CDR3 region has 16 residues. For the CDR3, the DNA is TGTGACAGCAGTGAAGCAAGGAGGTCTGGATGGTACGAGCAGTACTTC. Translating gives CDSSEARRSGWYEQYF.

The CDR3 loop is CSSLQGPPSYEQYF. In DNA, the CDR3 is TGCAGCAGTCTTCAGGGGCCTCCATCCTACGAGCAGTACTTC. V gene TRBV29-1 combines with J gene TRBJ2-7, with D tentatively TRBD1 (6 bases). Germline V lookup: CDR1 SQVTM, CDR2 ANQGSEA. This CDR3 spans 14 amino acids. Trimming stripped 8 bases from V and 1 base from J, with 18 bases between.

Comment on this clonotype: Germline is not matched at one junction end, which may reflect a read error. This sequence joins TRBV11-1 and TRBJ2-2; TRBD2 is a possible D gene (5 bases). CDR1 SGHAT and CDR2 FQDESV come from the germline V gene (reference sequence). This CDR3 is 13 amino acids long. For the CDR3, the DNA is TGTGCCATCAGCTTAGTACGTTTCTGGGAGCTGGTTTTT. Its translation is CAISLVRFWELVF.

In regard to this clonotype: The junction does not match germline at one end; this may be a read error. CDR3 coding DNA: TGTGCCTGGAGCGACATAACCGGGACAGGGGTGGACATTCGGTACTTC. Translating gives CAWSDITGTGVDIRYF. This chain links TRBV30 with TRBJ2-4, with TRBD1 matching 10 bases. CDR1 is GTSNPN, CDR2 SVGIG, per germline (reference sequence). The CDR3 consists of 16 residues. The full variable domain, with the rest looked up from reference TRBV30 and TRBJ2-4, is SQTIHQWPATLVQPVGSPLSLECTVEGTSNPNLYWYRQAAGRGLQLLFYSVGIGQISSEVPQNLSASRPQDRQFILSSKKLLLSDSGFYLCAWSDITGTGVDIRYFGAGTRLSVL.

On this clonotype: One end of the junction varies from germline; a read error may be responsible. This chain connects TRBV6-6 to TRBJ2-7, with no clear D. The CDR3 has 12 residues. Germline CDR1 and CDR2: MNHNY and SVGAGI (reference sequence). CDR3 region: CASSFTSYGQYF. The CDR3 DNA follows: TGTGCCAGCAGTTTCACTTCCTACGGGCAGTACTTC.

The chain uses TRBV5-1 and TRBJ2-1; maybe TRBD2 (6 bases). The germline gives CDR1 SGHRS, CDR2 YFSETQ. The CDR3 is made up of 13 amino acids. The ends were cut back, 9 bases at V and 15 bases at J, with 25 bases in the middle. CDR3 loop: CAKDSRERRLRFF. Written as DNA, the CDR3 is TGCGCCAAAGATAGCCGGGAGCGGCGACTGAGGTTCTTC.

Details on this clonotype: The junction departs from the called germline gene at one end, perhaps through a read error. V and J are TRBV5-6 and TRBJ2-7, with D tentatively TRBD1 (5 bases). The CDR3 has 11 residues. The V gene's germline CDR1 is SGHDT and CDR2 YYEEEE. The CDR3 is CARSLGHGQYF. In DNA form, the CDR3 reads TGTGCCCGCAGCTTGGGGCACGGGCAGTACTTC.

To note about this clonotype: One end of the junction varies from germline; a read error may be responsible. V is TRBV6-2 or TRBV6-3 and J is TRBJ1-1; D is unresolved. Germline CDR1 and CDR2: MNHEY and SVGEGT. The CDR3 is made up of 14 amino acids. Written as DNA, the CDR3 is TGTCCCAGCAGTTACCCAGAGCTGAACACTAAAGCCTTCTTT. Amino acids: CPSSYPELNTKAFF.

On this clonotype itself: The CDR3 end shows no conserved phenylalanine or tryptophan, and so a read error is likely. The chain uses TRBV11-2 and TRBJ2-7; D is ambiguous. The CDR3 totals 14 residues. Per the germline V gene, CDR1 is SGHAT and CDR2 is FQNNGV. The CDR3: CVSSPRRLAYEQYI. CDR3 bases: TGTGTCAGCAGCCCCCGCCGCCTGGCCTACGAGCAGTACATC.

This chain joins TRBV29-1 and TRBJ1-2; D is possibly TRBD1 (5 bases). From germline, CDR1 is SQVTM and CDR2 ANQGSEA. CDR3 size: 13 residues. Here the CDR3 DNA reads TGCGACGTTGCCCTAAGAGGGGACTATGGCTACACCTTC. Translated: CDVALRGDYGYTF. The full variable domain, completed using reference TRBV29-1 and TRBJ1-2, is SAVISQKPSRDICQRGTSLTIQCQVDSQVTMMFWYRQQPGQSLTLIATANQGSEATYESGFVIDKFPISRPNLTFSTLTVSNMSPEDSSIYLCDVALRGDYGYTFGSGTRLTVV.

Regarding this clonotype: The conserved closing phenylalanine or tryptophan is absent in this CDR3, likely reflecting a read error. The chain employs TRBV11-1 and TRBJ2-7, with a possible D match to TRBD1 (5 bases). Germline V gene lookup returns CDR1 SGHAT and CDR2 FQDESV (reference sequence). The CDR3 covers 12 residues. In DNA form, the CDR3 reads TGTACCAGTAACGGGCAGGGATTCGAGCAGTACCTC. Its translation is CTSNGQGFEQYL.

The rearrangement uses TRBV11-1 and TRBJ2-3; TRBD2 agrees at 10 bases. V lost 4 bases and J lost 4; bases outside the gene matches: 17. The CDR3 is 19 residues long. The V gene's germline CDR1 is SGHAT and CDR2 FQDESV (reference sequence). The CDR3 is CASSSKLSILAGDPDTQYF. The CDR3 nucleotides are TGTGCCAGCAGCTCCAAACTCTCCATCCTAGCGGGAGACCCAGATACGCAGTATTTT.

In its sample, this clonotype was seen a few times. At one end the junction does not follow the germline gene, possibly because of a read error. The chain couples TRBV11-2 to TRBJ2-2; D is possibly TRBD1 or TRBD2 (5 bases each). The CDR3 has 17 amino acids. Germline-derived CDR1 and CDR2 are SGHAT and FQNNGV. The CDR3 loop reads CASSLALRGANTGKLFF. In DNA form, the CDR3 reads TGTGCCAGCAGCTTAGCATTAAGAGGGGCGAACACCGGGAAGCTGTTCTTT. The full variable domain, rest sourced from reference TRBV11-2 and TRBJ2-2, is EAGVAQSPRYKIIEKRQSVAFWCNPISGHATLYWYQQILGQGPKLLIQFQNNGVVDDSQLPKDRFSAERLKGVDSTLKIQPAKLEDSAVYLCASSLALRGANTGKLFFGEGSRLTVL.

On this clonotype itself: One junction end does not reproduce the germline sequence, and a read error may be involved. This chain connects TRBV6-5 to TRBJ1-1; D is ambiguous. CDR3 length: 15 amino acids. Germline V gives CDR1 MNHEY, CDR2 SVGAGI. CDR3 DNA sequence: TGTGTCAGCAGTTACTCGTGGACCGGGAACACTGAAGCTTTCTTT. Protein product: CVSSYSWTGNTEAFF.

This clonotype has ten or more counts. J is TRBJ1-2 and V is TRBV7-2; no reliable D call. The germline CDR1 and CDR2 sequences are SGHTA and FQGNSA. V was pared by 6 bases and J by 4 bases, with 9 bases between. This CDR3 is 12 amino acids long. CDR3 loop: CASRNTAYGYTF. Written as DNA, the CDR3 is TGTGCCAGCAGGAACACGGCCTATGGCTACACCTTC.

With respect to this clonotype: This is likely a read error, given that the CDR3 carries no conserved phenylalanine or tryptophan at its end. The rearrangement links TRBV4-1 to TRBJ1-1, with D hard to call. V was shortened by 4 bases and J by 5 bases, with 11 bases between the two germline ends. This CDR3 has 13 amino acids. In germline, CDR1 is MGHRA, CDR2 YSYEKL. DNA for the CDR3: TGCGCCAGCAGCCGGGTGGTAGGGACTGAAGCTTTCTTA. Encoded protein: CASSRVVGTEAFL.

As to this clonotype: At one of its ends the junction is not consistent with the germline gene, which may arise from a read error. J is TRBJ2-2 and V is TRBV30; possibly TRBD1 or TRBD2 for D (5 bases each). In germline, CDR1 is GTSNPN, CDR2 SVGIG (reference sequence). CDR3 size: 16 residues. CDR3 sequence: CARSHSPRTYTGEMFF. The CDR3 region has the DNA TGTGCCCGGAGCCACTCTCCCAGGACATACACCGGGGAGATGTTTTTT.

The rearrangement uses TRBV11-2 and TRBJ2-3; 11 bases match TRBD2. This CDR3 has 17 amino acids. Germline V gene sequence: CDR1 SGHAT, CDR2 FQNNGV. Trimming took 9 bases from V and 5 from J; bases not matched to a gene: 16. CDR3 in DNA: TGTGCCAGTGGCCTAATAGCGGGAGGGTCTAACATAGATACGCAGTATTTT. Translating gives CASGLIAGGSNIDTQYF.

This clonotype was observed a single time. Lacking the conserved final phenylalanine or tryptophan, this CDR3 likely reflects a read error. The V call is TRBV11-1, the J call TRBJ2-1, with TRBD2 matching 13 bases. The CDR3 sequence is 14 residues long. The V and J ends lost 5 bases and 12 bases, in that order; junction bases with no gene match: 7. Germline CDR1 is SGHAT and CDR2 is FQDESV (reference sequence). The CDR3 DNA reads TGTGCCAGCAGCGTAAGGACTAGCGGGGGTTGGCAGTTCTTA. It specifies CASSVRTSGGWQFL.

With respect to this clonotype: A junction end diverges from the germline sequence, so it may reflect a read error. CDR3 in amino acids: CASSILVGGYDERFF. The CDR3 region has the DNA TGTGCCAGCAGTATTCTAGTGGGGGGATACGATGAGCGGTTCTTC. The chain couples TRBV11-2 to TRBJ2-1; a weak D match, TRBD2 (6 bases). The CDR3 covers 15 residues. Germline CDR1 and CDR2: SGHAT and FQNNGV.

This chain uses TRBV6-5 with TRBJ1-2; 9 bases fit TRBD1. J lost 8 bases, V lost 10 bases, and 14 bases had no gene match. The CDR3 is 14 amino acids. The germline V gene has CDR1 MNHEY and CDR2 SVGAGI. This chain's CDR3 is CANSYSRDRVGYTF. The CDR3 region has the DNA TGTGCCAACAGCTACTCGAGGGACAGGGTGGGCTACACCTTC.

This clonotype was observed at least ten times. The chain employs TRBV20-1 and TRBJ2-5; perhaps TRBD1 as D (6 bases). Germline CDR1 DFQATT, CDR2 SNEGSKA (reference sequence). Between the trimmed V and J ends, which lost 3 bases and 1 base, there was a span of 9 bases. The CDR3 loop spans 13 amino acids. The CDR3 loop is CSASARGQETQYF. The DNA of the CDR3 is TGCAGTGCTAGTGCCAGGGGCCAAGAGACCCAGTACTTC.

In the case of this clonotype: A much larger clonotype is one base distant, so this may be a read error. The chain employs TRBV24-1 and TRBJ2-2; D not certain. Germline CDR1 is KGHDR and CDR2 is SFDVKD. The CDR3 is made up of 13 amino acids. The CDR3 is CVTSGGYTGELFF. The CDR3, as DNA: TGTGTCACCAGTGGTGGGTACACCGGGGAGCTGTTTTTT.

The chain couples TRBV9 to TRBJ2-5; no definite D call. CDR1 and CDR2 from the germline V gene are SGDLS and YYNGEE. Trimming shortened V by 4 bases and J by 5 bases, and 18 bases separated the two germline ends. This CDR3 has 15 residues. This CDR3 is CASSPYSTTWETQYF. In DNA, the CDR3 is TGTGCCAGCAGCCCATACTCGACCACCTGGGAGACCCAGTACTTC.

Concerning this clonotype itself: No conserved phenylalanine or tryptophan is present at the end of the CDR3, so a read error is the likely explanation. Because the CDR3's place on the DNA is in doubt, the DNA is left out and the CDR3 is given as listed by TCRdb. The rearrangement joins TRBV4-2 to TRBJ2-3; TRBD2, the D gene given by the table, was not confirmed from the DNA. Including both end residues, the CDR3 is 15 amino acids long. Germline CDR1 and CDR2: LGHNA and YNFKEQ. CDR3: CASSQEVRRADTRYY.